This passage covers 12 T cell receptor beta chains from one sample sequenced in a study of OX40 agonist ivuxolimab in advanced cancers. The protocol was immunoSEQ multiplex PCR, while the TCRdb copy is restricted to in-frame clones and leaves out a portion. Of 75,000 to 95,000 clones in the sample, around 85% were seen once. This specimen was CD4+ or CD8+ T cells sorted from blood, taken in a trial of the OX40 agonist ivuxolimab. The origin of the receptors is an adult with an advanced solid tumor such as melanoma, head and neck, liver or kidney cancer.

The V call is TRBV7-2, the J call TRBJ2-7; the match to TRBD1 covers 7 bases. V shed 5 bases, J shed 6 bases, and the junction held 7 bases outside the gene matches. This CDR3 comprises 13 residues. CDR1 and CDR2 from the germline V gene are SGHTA and FQGNSA. The CDR3 region is CASSATGFTEQYF. The CDR3 bases are TGTGCCAGCAGCGCGACAGGGTTTACCGAGCAGTACTTC.

The gene calls are TRBV5-6 and TRBJ1-5; D possibly corresponds to TRBD1 (6 bases). Per the germline V gene, CDR1 is SGHDT and CDR2 is YYEEEE. This CDR3 is 16 amino acids long. The V gene lost 4 bases and the J gene lost 5 bases, with 19 bases spanning the gap. The CDR3 reads CASSEDGGRRDQPQHF. The CDR3 region has the DNA TGTGCCAGCAGCGAGGACGGGGGGCGCCGGGATCAGCCCCAGCATTTT.

This sequence joins TRBV5-1 and TRBJ1-5; D might be TRBD1 (5 bases). V gave up 4 bases and J gave up 7 bases, with 18 bases separating them. In germline, CDR1 is SGHRS, CDR2 YFSETQ. The CDR3 totals 15 residues. CDR3 bases: TGCGCCAGCAGCATCGGGACGTCGGCGGACCAGCCCCAGCATTTT. Translated, it gives CASSIGTSADQPQHF.

This rearrangement joins TRBV30 to TRBJ2-7; D remains ambiguous. Trimming stripped 1 base from V and 6 bases from J, with 10 bases between. The germline V gene has CDR1 GTSNPN and CDR2 SVGIG (reference sequence). The CDR3 loop spans 12 amino acids. The CDR3 is CAWSGPGLEQYF. In DNA, the CDR3 is TGTGCCTGGAGTGGGCCCGGGCTCGAGCAGTACTTC.

The V gene is TRBV25-1, the J gene TRBJ1-3, with D tentatively TRBD1 (6 bases). Germline assignment: CDR1 MGHDK and CDR2 SYGVNS. The CDR3 extends over 14 amino acids. The ends were cut back, 11 bases at V and 3 bases at J, with 17 bases in the middle. The CDR3 DNA reads as TGTGCCGCAACACGAGGGGGGGGTGGAAACACCATATATTTT. Its protein is CAATRGGGGNTIYF.

This chain connects TRBV5-6 to TRBJ2-3, with D hard to call. The germline V and J ends were trimmed by 0 bases and 4 bases, with 6 bases remaining between them. The CDR3 consists of 13 residues. From germline, CDR1 is SGHDT and CDR2 YYEEEE. The CDR3 DNA sequence: TGTGCCAGCAGCTTGGAGGTGGCAGATACGCAGTATTTT. Amino acids: CASSLEVADTQYF. Supplemented by reference TRBV5-6 and TRBJ2-3, the full variable domain reads DAGVTQSPTHLIKTRGQQVTLRCSPKSGHDTVSWYQQALGQGPQFIFQYYEEEERQRGNFPDRFSGHQFPNYSSELNVNALLLGDSALYLCASSLEVADTQYFGPGTRLTVL.

This clone was picked up a small number of times. This chain uses TRBV18 with TRBJ2-7; the match to TRBD2 covers 8 bases. Germline CDR1 KGHSH, CDR2 LQKENI. The CDR3 runs to 14 residues. With 3 bases clipped from V and 7 bases from J, the junction kept 8 bases outside the gene matches. CDR3 residues: CASSPTAGGEEQYV. CDR3 sequence (DNA): TGTGCCAGCTCACCCACCGCGGGGGGCGAGGAGCAGTACGTC.

This clone was seen more than once but under ten times. This chain connects TRBV5-1 to TRBJ1-6; D unresolved. Germline assignment: CDR1 SGHRS and CDR2 YFSETQ. V was trimmed by 5 bases and J by 8 bases, leaving 14 bases between them. The CDR3 covers 14 residues. CDR3: CASRGIVLDSPLHF. DNA of the CDR3: TGCGCCAGCAGGGGGATAGTTTTGGATTCACCCCTCCACTTT.

The chain employs TRBV18 and TRBJ1-6; no reliable D call. With 2 bases removed from V and 5 bases from J, the gap between germline ends came to 4 bases. The CDR3 length is 13 residues. The germline gives CDR1 KGHSH, CDR2 LQKENI. This CDR3 reads CASSPVDNSPLHF. CDR3 in DNA: TGTGCCAGCTCACCAGTGGATAATTCACCCCTCCACTTT.

The chain couples TRBV28 to TRBJ2-1; 9 bases are a match to TRBD2. The germline V gene encodes CDR1 MDHEN and CDR2 SYDVKM. This CDR3 is built from 13 residues. With V trimmed by 6 bases and J by 5 bases, 2 bases remained unmatched. CDR3 sequence (DNA): TGTGCCAGCAGGACTAGCGGCCACAATGAGCAGTTCTTC. This sequence encodes CASRTSGHNEQFF.

This clone has just a few counts. V is TRBV11-3 and J is TRBJ2-7, with D possibly TRBD1 on 6 matching bases. V dropped 8 bases and J dropped 2 bases, with 16 bases sitting between them. Germline V gene lookup returns CDR1 SGHNT and CDR2 YENEEA. The CDR3 is 14 residues long. CDR3 sequence: CASDEFYRAYEQYF. The CDR3, as DNA: TGTGCCAGCGACGAGTTTTACAGGGCCTACGAGCAGTACTTC. Full variable domain (missing parts from reference TRBV11-3 and TRBJ2-7): EAGVVQSPRYKIIEKKQPVAFWCNPISGHNTLYWYLQNLGQGPELLIRYENEEAVDDSQLPKDRFSAERLKGVDSTLKIQPAELGDSAVYLCASDEFYRAYEQYFGPGTRLTVT.

J is TRBJ1-1 and V is TRBV10-3; 9 positions agree with TRBD1. CDR1 and CDR2 (germline): ENHRY, SYGVKD. The CDR3 loop spans 13 amino acids. After removal of 8 bases from V and 6 bases from J, the junction contained 7 bases not matched to a gene. CDR3 in DNA: TGTGCCATCCAACCGGGACAGGGAGCTGAAGCTTTCTTT. Translating it yields CAIQPGQGAEAFF.